This TCR beta chain was sequenced during a study of blood T cell repertoires in COVID-19. Study-wide background: Samples of COVID-19 (acute and convalescent) were obtained from the United States, Italy and Spain. The analysed material was cDNA or gDNA that came from T cells, B-cell-depleted T cells, or PBMCs.

This clone was found a few times. Measured with immunoSEQ multiplex PCR; TCRdb has only the in-frame clones, and not every one. This table has roughly 350,000 clones, 70% to 90% appearing once. Sequences were obtained from peripheral blood. This TCR came from a woman aged 25 to 39 with COVID-19, enrolled during active disease.

CDR3 protein: CASRDGNRQSVSQYF. CDR3 DNA: TGTGCCAGCAGGGACGGAAACAGACAGAGCGTATCGCAGTATTTT. The rearrangement links TRBV4-2 to TRBJ2-3, with D perhaps TRBD1 (5 bases). Trimming removed 6 bases at V and 10 bases at J, with 23 bases between. The germline CDR1 and CDR2 sequences are LGHNA and YNFKEQ. CDR3 length: 15 residues.